The clone carrying this T cell receptor beta chain was observed a single time. Germline V gives CDR1 MNHNS, CDR2 SASEGT. The CDR3 is 17 amino acids. V shed 4 bases, J shed 6 bases, and the junction held 13 bases outside the gene matches. This sample is part of a study of cytomegalovirus exposure and HLA in healthy donors. 13 Jbeta primers and 60 Vbeta primers were used for the PCR. Profiling relied on immunoSEQ multiplex PCR, and the TCRdb table lists in-frame clones only, not all of them. This table holds about 150,000 clones, around 72% found once. The sequenced material came from PBMCs. The sequence came from a man aged 40-49 years in good health and CMV-seronegative. V is TRBV6-1 and J is TRBJ2-1; 9 bases align to TRBD2. CDR3 coding DNA: TGTGCCAGCAGTGCAACACCCGGGACTAGCAGGGCCAATGAGCAGTTCTTC. Its translation is CASSATPGTSRANEQFF.